Listed below are T cell receptor beta chains from one sample, sequenced in a study of blood T cell repertoires in COVID-19. This table comes from immunoSEQ multiplex PCR, and its TCRdb copy is limited to in-frame clones, with some not included. The repertoire holds under 150,000 clones, with less than 80% as singletons. The specimen sequenced was peripheral blood. The receptors stem from a woman older than 75 with active or convalescent COVID-19. The CDR3 runs from the conserved cysteine through the conserved F or W. Each record gives: clone size, J gene, V gene, D gene, CDR3 DNA, CDR3 protein. A D gene is named only where the DNA matches it firmly. Size tells how often a clone was seen (once, few, many) or the class of an expanded clone, and some rows leave it out.

. | TRBJ1-3 | TRBV11-2 | TRBD1 | TGTGCCAGCAGCTCGAGGACAGGCTCGGGAAACACCATATATTTT | CASSSRTGSGNTIYF
few | TRBJ1-2 | TRBV6-1 | . | TGTGCCAGCAGTGAACAGGGGTTAGGTGGCTACACCTTC | CASSEQGLGGYTF
. | TRBJ2-5 | TRBV6-5 | TRBD2 | TGTGCCAGCAGAGGAGGGAGGGTAGCCCTGGAGACCCAGTACTTC | CASRGGRVALETQYF
. | TRBJ2-5 | TRBV19 | TRBD1 | TGTGCCAGTAGACCCTGGGACAGGGTCGAGACCCAGTACTTC | CASRPWDRVETQYF
. | TRBJ2-7 | TRBV10-3 | . | TGTGCCATCAGTGAGGATTCCGGGACCTACGAGCAGTACTTC | CAISEDSGTYEQYF
. | TRBJ1-2 | TRBV9 | TRBD1 | TGTGCCAGCAGCGTAGCTCTCACAGGGGGCTATGGCTACACCTTC | CASSVALTGGYGYTF
. | TRBJ1-4 | TRBV4-3 | TRBD1 | TGCGCCAGCAGCCAAATTAAGATACAGGGGTTGAATGAAAAACTGTTTTTT | CASSQIKIQGLNEKLFF
. | TRBJ2-5 | TRBV18 | . | TGTGCCAGCTCACCCGGGGTGCAAGAGACCCAGTACTTC | CASSPGVQETQYF
. | TRBJ1-3 | TRBV9 | TRBD1 | TGTGCCAGCACGTACGGTCAGGGGGAGAGATCTGGAAACACCATATATTTT | CASTYGQGERSGNTIYF
. | TRBJ1-2 | TRBV5-5 | . | TGTGCCAGCAGCTTGGGGCAGGCCGGTCCCGTTTACACCTTC | CASSLGQAGPVYTF
. | TRBJ2-5 | TRBV7-3 | . | TGTGCCAGCAGCTTAAAACACTCCCGGGGAGAGACCCAGTACTTC | CASSLKHSRGETQYF
. | TRBJ2-7 | TRBV5-6 | . | TGTGCCAGCAGCGCGGACCGTACAGGAGCCTACGAGCAGTACTTC | CASSADRTGAYEQYF
. | TRBJ1-3 | TRBV27 | . | TGTGCCAGCAGTTTATTTCCAGGCTTGAACTCTGGAAACACCATATATTTT | CASSLFPGLNSGNTIYF